This T cell receptor beta chain was recorded in a study of monozygotic twins with inflammatory bowel disease. For this clonotype: Its target is not known.

TCRdb derives one entry per CDR3 protein from the 5' RACE reads, leaving out DNA. The specimen's table records 85,000 to 110,000 distinct CDR3 sequences. Points from the study as a whole: Possibly because of limited power, concordant and discordant twins showed no difference in repertoire similarity. Reduced clonotype sharing with other individuals was observed in IBD patients relative to healthy twins, especially with disease activity.

Germline assignment: CDR1 DFQATT and CDR2 SNEGSKA (reference sequence). There are 15 residues in the CDR3. Sample: blood. This clonotype originated in a human donor with ulcerative colitis or Crohn's disease, or a healthy co-twin of an affected twin (not recorded which). The chain combines TRBV20-1 with TRBJ1-5; TCRdb reports TRBD1, a call that lacks DNA to check it against. The CDR3 is CSARDPGFVNQPQHF.